This TCR beta chain stems from a study of CXCR3-negative and CXCR3-positive naive CD8 T cells. Study-level background: Cumulative TRB read yield was around 150 million, averaging about 1.5 +/- 0.3 million per library.

Study-level findings and limits: Expression of CXCR3 was partially reduced after cryopreservation, and fresh PBMCs were used in most assays. Similar levels of surface CD5 were seen between naive subsets; TCR strength was inferred from TRB CDR3 properties. In CXCR3-positive naive cells, the TRB CDR3s were more hydrophobic than in CXCR3-negative naive cells.

CD45RO-CCR7+CD27+CD95- marked naive CD8+ T cells. The method, 5' RACE with UMI labels, was used to prepare the TRB cDNA libraries. TCRdb reanalyzed the 5' RACE reads, giving one entry per CDR3 protein sequence and no DNA. The clone table shows 150,000 to 160,000 distinct CDR3 sequences, with the ten largest holding 0.45% to 0.55%. Germline V CDR1 and CDR2: MGHRA, YSYEKL. The CDR3 runs 17 residues. A note on this clonotype: Its specificity is unknown.

The receptor was isolated from a human donor in good health. Some clones in this sample may be carry-over from other donors' samples. What was sequenced was naive CXCR3+ CD8+ T cells from blood. The subset here: CD45RO-CCR7+CD27+CD95- naive CD8+ T cells expressing CXCR3 (TNR3+). This chain joins TRBV4-1 and TRBJ1-3; TCRdb indicates TRBD1, and absent DNA this call remains unverified. CDR3 sequence reads: CASSPGDRVHSGNTIYF.